This record looks at one T cell receptor beta chain sequence and its context. The antigen is not known. This PCR relied on a set of 60 Vbeta primers and 13 Jbeta primers. Only in-frame clones appear in the TCRdb table, and some are missing; sequencing was by immunoSEQ multiplex PCR. Of 120,000 or so clones in the sample, under 80% were seen once. This entry is derived from a study of cytomegalovirus exposure and HLA in healthy donors. CDR1 and CDR2 from the germline V gene are LNHDA and SQIVND (reference sequence). CDR3 length equals 14 residues. Trimming shortened V by 9 bases and J by 7 bases, and 19 bases separated the two germline ends. Findings and caveats of the study: Within an earlier analysis, most TCR beta V segments proved productive either about 90% or about 30% of the time.

Sequencing was done on a sample of PBMCs. This receptor was obtained from a man in his sixties in good health and CMV-seropositive. The J gene is TRBJ2-1, the V gene TRBV19; the D gene is possibly TRBD1 (5 bases). The CDR3: CARSRQWIVNEQFF. As DNA, the CDR3 is TGTGCCAGGAGCAGACAGTGGATAGTGAATGAGCAGTTCTTC.